The text below deals with one T cell receptor (beta chain). Its antigen is not known. The entry originates in a study of T cells expressing NK-cell markers. Study in general: Sorted T-cell subsets CD3+CD56+NKG2C+, CD3+CD56+NKG2C- and CD3+CD56-NKG2C+ were TCR beta-sequenced. With respect to HCMV, seven of the eight sequenced donors were seropositive, and one was seronegative. Overall study findings and caveats: Similarly, these clonotypes led the CD3+CD56-NKG2C+ fraction as well in several donors.

There are 15 residues in the CDR3. Germline V gives CDR1 SNHLY, CDR2 FYNNEI. Reanalyzing the 5' RACE reads, TCRdb keeps one entry per CDR3 protein, without DNA. The sample includes roughly 180,000 distinct CDR3 sequences. This sequence was found in a man aged 18 to 69 in good health. This sequence joins TRBV2 and TRBJ2-2; TCRdb's D call, TRBD1, is unchecked because there is no DNA. The sequenced sample was blood T cells: a sorted CD56 or NKG2C T cell subset, CD4+ or CD8+ T cells, or bulk PBMC T cells (not recorded which). CDR3: CASSSGGANTGELFF.